These 18 T cell receptor delta chains share one sample of origin, sequenced in a study of gamma-delta chains in newborns, infants, children. TCRdb processed the reads again with the CATT caller. The table records approximately 900 delta-chain clones, roughly 1.7% of them present only once. Sequencing was carried out using blood. These receptors all come from a child in good health.

This clone was observed a handful of times. TCRdb lists the protein of a much larger clone for this DNA, which differs at residue 5, so this is likely a read error; the protein given here is translated from the DNA itself. The V and J genes are TRDV1 and TRDJ1; no reliable D call. The CDR3 sequence is 15 residues long. Germline-derived CDR1 and CDR2 are TSWWSYY and QGS. The germline V and J ends were trimmed by 4 bases and 3 bases, with 15 bases remaining between them. CDR3 coding DNA: TGTGCTCTTGGGGGACTAAGACGTTACTCCGATAAACTCATCTTT. This translates into CALGGLRRYSDKLIF.

This clone is labeled large. The sample has other DNA sequences that encode this CDR3 too. The genes are TRDV2 and TRDJ3; 12 bases align to TRDD3. CDR1 and CDR2 (germline): GEAIGNYY, EKD. The CDR3 runs to 23 residues. J lost 0 bases, V lost 0 bases, and 14 bases had no gene match. The CDR3 nucleotides read TGTGCCTGTGACACCGCCGGCTGGGGTACTGGGGGATACCCCTCCTGGGACACCCGACAGATGTTTTTC. It specifies CACDTAGWGTGGYPSWDTRQMFF.

There are a few counts of this clone. A far larger clone is only one base removed, so a read error is likely. This chain links TRDV2 with TRDJ1; D remains unclear. The length of the CDR3 is 17 residues. CDR1 is GEAIGNYY, CDR2 EKD, per germline. The CDR3 DNA reads as TGTGCCCGTGACACCGTAAGCTCTAAGAGGGAGGACGATAAACTCATCTTT. It codes for CARDTVSSKREDDKLIF.

V gene TRAV29/DV5 combines with J gene TRDJ1, with no clear D. The CDR3 length is 10 residues. The V gene's germline CDR1 is NSMFDY and CDR2 ISSIKDK. This CDR3 is CAGRGDKLIF. The CDR3 DNA sequence: TGTGCCGGACGCGGGGATAAACTCATCTTT.

By sample fraction, this clone is medium-sized (0.01 to 0.1%). A much bigger clone sits one base away, suggesting this may be a read error. The V and J genes are TRDV2 and TRDJ1; 12 bases are shared with TRDD3. This CDR3 has 18 residues. Per the germline V gene, CDR1 is GEAIGNYY and CDR2 is EKD. The CDR3 bases are TGTGCCTGTGACACCCTGATTACTGGGGGATACAACACCGATAAACCCATCTTT. It yields the protein CACDTLITGGYNTDKPIF.

This clone was seen a handful of times. This may come from a read error, since a much larger clone is one base off. Within the sample, other DNA sequences also encode this same CDR3. The chain combines TRDV2 with TRDJ1; 8 bases map to TRDD3. Germline lookup yields CDR1 GEAIGNYY and CDR2 EKD. This CDR3 is 14 amino acids long. Unmatched junction bases numbered 7, after V lost 3 bases and J lost 5 bases. The DNA for the CDR3 is TGTGCCTGTGACGGCCTTGGGGGATCAGATAAACTCATCTTT. Its protein product is CACDGLGGSDKLIF.

A remark on this clone: A single base is all that separates this from a far larger clone, so a read error is likely. Other DNA sequences in the same sample also yield this CDR3. This rearrangement joins TRDV1 to TRDJ1; 10 bases agree with TRDD3. From germline, CDR1 is TSWWSYY and CDR2 QGS. With 6 bases clipped from V and 5 bases from J, the junction kept 12 bases outside the gene matches. The CDR3 runs to 16 residues. The CDR3 loop reads CALGDSRGGDTDKLIF. Written as DNA, the CDR3 is TGTGCTCTTGGTGACTCCCGAGGGGGGGATACGGATAAACTCATCTTT.

On this clone itself: The protein that TCRdb holds for this DNA derives from a much larger clone and differs from the translated DNA at residue 7, which likely indicates a read error; the protein shown here is translated from the DNA. V gene TRDV2 combines with J gene TRDJ1; 7 bases are shared with TRDD3. The CDR3 has 16 amino acids. Germline V gene sequence: CDR1 GEAIGNYY, CDR2 EKD. V lost 1 base to trimming and J lost 0 bases; unmatched junction nucleotides: 7. CDR3 residues: CACDTLAGGHTDKLIF. The CDR3, as DNA: TGTGCCTGTGACACTCTGGCTGGGGGCCACACCGATAAACTCATCTTT.

This clone appeared a few times. Given a far larger clone just one base away, this is likely a sequencing read error. At the DNA level, this CDR3 is encoded by other sequences in the same sample as well. The V and J genes are TRDV2 and TRDJ3; TRDD3 matches 7 bases. CDR3 length equals 18 residues. With V trimmed by 0 bases and J by 1 base, 5 bases remained unmatched. Germline V lookup: CDR1 GEAIGNYY, CDR2 EKD. CDR3 amino acids: CACDTVGESSWDTRQMFF. DNA of the CDR3: TGTGCCTGTGACACCGTGGGGGAAAGTTCCTGGGACACCCGACAGATGTTTTTC.

This clone showed up just a few times. The protein TCRdb gives is from a much larger clone and does not agree with this DNA's translation at residue 9, likely a read error; the protein shown here comes from the DNA. V usage is TRDV1 and J usage is TRDJ1, with no clear D. Germline-derived CDR1 and CDR2 are TSWWSYY and QGS. This CDR3 has 15 residues. Trimming removed 0 bases from V and 3 bases from J, with 11 bases in between. The CDR3 spells CALGELRRCSDKLIF. In DNA, the CDR3 is TGTGCTCTTGGGGAACTAAGACGTTGCTCCGATAAACTCATCTTT.

Concerning this clone itself: TCRdb attributes to this sequence the protein of a much larger clone, which differs from the DNA translation at residue 8; a read error is likely, and the protein displayed is translated from the DNA. The chain links TRDV1 to TRDJ1; TRDD3 aligns across 7 bases. V dropped 9 bases and J dropped 2; count of bases not matched to a gene: 21. The germline gives CDR1 TSWWSYY, CDR2 QGS. The CDR3 runs to 18 residues. The DNA for the CDR3 is TGTGCTCTGCCCCGAAGGGCCGGACTGGGGAGGGGGACCGATAAACTCATCTTT. Its translation: CALPRRAGLGRGTDKLIF.

This clone was counted a few times. It is likely a read error: a sequence one base away is far more abundant. Within the sample, other DNA sequences also encode this same CDR3. The rearrangement uses TRDV2 and TRDJ1, with a weak D call TRDD3 (6 bases). From germline, CDR1 is GEAIGNYY and CDR2 EKD. This CDR3 contains 17 residues. CDR3 nucleotides: TGTGCCTGTGACACCGCGGGATATAAGGTATACACCGATAAACTCATCTTC. It yields the protein CACDTAGYKVYTDKLIF.

This clone appeared a few times. A far larger clone is off by one base, so a read error is likely. The sample holds other DNA sequences that translate to the same CDR3. The rearrangement links TRDV2 to TRDJ1, with TRDD3 matching 8 bases. There are 18 residues in the CDR3. CDR1 and CDR2 (germline): GEAIGNYY, EKD. In nucleotides, the CDR3 is TGTGCCTGTGACCTCTTACTGGGGGGACCTACCCACACTGATAAACTCATCTTT. It translates to CACDLLLGGPTHTDKLIF.

Turning to this clone: The likely explanation is a read error, given a far larger clone one base away. The sample has other DNA sequences that encode this CDR3 too. This chain joins TRDV2 and TRDJ1; D not certain. The length of the CDR3 is 17 residues. Germline V gives CDR1 GEAIGNYY, CDR2 EKD. V was shortened by 1 base and J by 0 bases, with 17 bases between the two germline ends. CDR3 amino acids: CACDTVGGGPYTDKLIF. CDR3 in DNA: TGTGCCTGTGACACGGTTGGTGGAGGCCCGTACACCGATAAACTCATCTTT.

By share of the sample, this clone is large. The sample contains more than one DNA sequence encoding this CDR3. The chain carries TRDV1 and TRDJ1; 12 positions match TRDD3. V was clipped by 0 bases and J by 1 base; unmatched bases: 6. From germline, CDR1 is TSWWSYY and CDR2 QGS. The CDR3 length is 18 residues. CDR3 nucleotides: TGTGCTCTTGGGGAACTTACTGGGGGATACTGGCTCACCGATAAACTCATCTTT. It specifies CALGELTGGYWLTDKLIF.

The CDR3 region is CALGELRLRYWGSYTDKLIF. CDR3 coding DNA: TGTGCTCTTGGGGAACTCCGTTTAAGGTACTGGGGATCGTACACCGATAAACTCATCTTT. The J gene is TRDJ1, the V gene TRDV1, with 7 nucleotides matching TRDD3. With V trimmed by 0 bases and J by 0 bases, 16 bases remained unmatched. Per the germline V gene, CDR1 is TSWWSYY and CDR2 is QGS. CDR3 length: 20 amino acids.

This clone has a handful of counts. The translation of this DNA and the TCRdb protein of a much larger clone differ at residue 10, probably owing to a read error; the protein shown here is translated from the DNA. V is TRDV1 and J is TRDJ1; 9 bases are shared with TRDD2. V lost 4 bases and J lost 8; bases outside the gene matches: 14. Germline-derived CDR1 and CDR2 are TSWWSYY and QGS. This CDR3 contains 16 residues. The CDR3 spells CALGVPSYAARGKLIF. The CDR3 region has the DNA TGTGCTCTTGGGGTCCCTTCCTACGCCGCGCGCGGCAAACTCATCTTT.

This clone occurred a few times. This DNA translates differently at residue 9 from the TCRdb protein, which is that of a much larger clone; a read error is likely, and the protein shown is the DNA's own translation. V and J are TRDV2 and TRDJ1, with 7 nucleotides matching TRDD3. The CDR3 totals 16 residues. The V gene's germline CDR1 is GEAIGNYY and CDR2 EKD. V trimming: 1 base; J trimming: 0 bases; junction bases outside the gene matches: 7. The CDR3 region has the DNA TGTGCCTGTGACACTCTGACTGGGGACCACACCGATAAACTCATCTTT. Encoded protein: CACDTLTGDHTDKLIF.